The 5 T cell receptor delta chains below all came from one sample that was sequenced in a study of gammadelta T cells in human blood (dated by TCRdb to about 2020). Libraries were prepared through RT-PCR. The sample was run on an Illumina MiSeq. TCRdb called clones afresh from the public reads with CATT; identical DNA rows were later merged. In all, the sample holds fewer than 1,500 delta-chain clones, and approximately 10% of those were seen once. The ten largest clonotypes hold roughly 6.4% of the sample. The sequenced sample was non-Vgamma9Vdelta2 gamma-delta T cells from cord blood. These TCRs come from a newborn.

On this clone: This sequence may be a read error, since a much larger clone differs from it by one base. Other DNA sequences of this sample code for an identical CDR3. The chain carries TRDV1 and TRDJ1; either TRDD2 or TRDD3 may supply D (9 bases each). The CDR3 runs to 22 residues. The V gene lost 3 bases and the J gene lost 5 bases, with 37 bases spanning the gap. Germline-derived CDR1 and CDR2 are TSWWSYY and QGS. CDR3 amino acids: CALGDPSYGGIPTDWDTDKLIF. Written as DNA, the CDR3 is TGTGCTCTTGGGGACCCTTCCTACGGGGGGATACCGACTGATTGGGATACTGATAAACTCATCTTT.

In its sample, this clone ranks as large (0.1 to 1%). The V call is TRDV1, the J call TRDJ1; possibly TRDD3 for D (6 bases). Germline CDR1 is TSWWSYY and CDR2 is QGS. V shed 1 base and J shed 2 bases, with 23 bases lying between them. This CDR3 comprises 19 residues. The CDR3 nucleotides are TGTGCTCTTGGGGAACGGGCCCTAAACCCCGTACTGGGTACCGATAAACTCATCTTT. This codes for CALGERALNPVLGTDKLIF.

In regard to this clone: With only one base between it and a far larger clone, this is likely a read error. This chain links TRDV3 with TRDJ1; 8 bases map to TRDD3. The J gene is absent in TCRdb and was assigned here via DNA matching to germline. The CDR3 spans 19 residues. CDR1 is TVYSNPD and CDR2 is GDNSRS in the germline V gene (reference sequence). V shed 3 bases, J shed 1 base, and the junction held 22 bases outside the gene matches. CDR3 bases: TGTGCCTTATCCCCTTCCCCCTATACTGGGGATACATCCACCGATAAACTCATCTTT. Amino acid sequence: CALSPSPYTGDTSTDKLIF.

Relative to its sample, this clone is medium-sized. Other DNA sequences in the sample encode the same CDR3. The gene calls are TRDV1 and TRDJ1; the D gene could be TRDD2 or TRDD3 (7 bases each). The CDR3 is 23 amino acids. Germline CDR1 TSWWSYY, CDR2 QGS. Trimming cost V 1 base and J 0 bases, with 33 bases left between them. The CDR3 bases are TGTGCTCTTGGGGAACGACCCCTTCCTGACCGTACTGGGGACTACTTGTACACCGATAAACTCATCTTT. It specifies CALGERPLPDRTGDYLYTDKLIF.

This clone is large (0.1 to 1%) in the sample. This chain links TRDV1 with TRDJ1; 12 bases align to TRDD3. This CDR3 region has 21 residues. V lost 1 base to trimming and J lost 4 bases; unmatched junction nucleotides: 19. Germline V lookup: CDR1 TSWWSYY, CDR2 QGS. This chain's CDR3 is CALGEPSSYPLTGGYSDKLIF. Here the CDR3 DNA reads TGTGCTCTTGGGGAACCGTCTTCCTACCCCCTTACTGGGGGATACAGCGATAAACTCATCTTT.